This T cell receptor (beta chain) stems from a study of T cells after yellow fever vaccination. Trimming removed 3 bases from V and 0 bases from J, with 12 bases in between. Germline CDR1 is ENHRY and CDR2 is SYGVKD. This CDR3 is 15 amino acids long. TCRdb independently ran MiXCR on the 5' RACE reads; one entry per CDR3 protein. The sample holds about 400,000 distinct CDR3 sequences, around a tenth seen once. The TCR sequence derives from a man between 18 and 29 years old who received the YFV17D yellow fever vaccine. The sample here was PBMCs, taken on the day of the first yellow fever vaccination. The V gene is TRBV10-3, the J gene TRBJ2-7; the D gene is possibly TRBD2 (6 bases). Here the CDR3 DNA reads TGTGCCATCAGTGACCAGGGACTCAGCTCCTACGAGCAGTACGTC. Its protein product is CAISDQGLSSYEQYV.